This T cell receptor beta chain was sequenced for a study of blood T cell repertoires in COVID-19. Overall study: Whether acute or convalescent, the COVID-19 samples came from the United States, Italy and Spain. The cDNA or gDNA used as material had been derived from T cells, B-cell-depleted T cells, or PBMCs.

V dropped 2 bases and J dropped 5 bases, with 4 bases sitting between them. Per germline, CDR1 ENHRY and CDR2 SYGVKD. This CDR3 region has 12 residues. In the source study's methods: Amplification with reference gene primers provided the estimates of nucleated cell counts. Here immunoSEQ multiplex PCR was the method, and the copy in TCRdb shows in-frame clones only, minus some. For V, J and clone size, that table is used; D and trimming come from the DNA. The sample holds some 46,000 clones, approximately 80% seen once. The TCR was taken from a woman aged 60-75 years with acute or convalescent COVID-19. Sequences were obtained from peripheral blood. The rearrangement links TRBV10-3 to TRBJ2-1; D remains ambiguous. The DNA for the CDR3 is TGTGCCATCAGTGAGACAGACAATGAGCAGTTCTTC. Protein: CAISETDNEQFF.